Presented here are 5 T cell receptor beta chains from one specimen sequenced in a study of cytomegalovirus exposure and HLA in healthy donors. Researchers ran the PCR with 60 Vbeta and 13 Jbeta primers. The assay was immunoSEQ multiplex PCR, and TCRdb's table has in-frame clones only and misses some. The profile covers about 120,000 clones, with 67% appearing a single time and roughly 8.3% taken by the ten largest. The material sequenced was PBMCs. The receptors originated from a man between 18 and 29 years old in good health and CMV-seropositive.

The V and J genes are TRBV28 and TRBJ1-6, with 9 bases fitting TRBD1. The CDR3 spans 17 residues. Trimming removed 7 bases from V and 0 bases from J; junction bases left unmatched: 7. Germline V gives CDR1 MDHEN, CDR2 SYDVKM. CDR3 in DNA: TGTGCCAGCATTCCGGGACAGGGCGGCTCCTATAATTCACCCCTCCACTTT. Its protein product is CASIPGQGGSYNSPLHF.

This chain connects TRBV5-1 to TRBJ2-5; 8 bases are a match to TRBD1. The trim removed 4 bases at V and 5 bases at J, leaving 7 bases unmatched. The germline V gene encodes CDR1 SGHRS and CDR2 YFSETQ. This CDR3 has 14 amino acids. The CDR3 is CASSQQGAGETQYF. Here the CDR3 DNA reads TGCGCCAGCAGCCAGCAGGGGGCGGGGGAGACCCAGTACTTC.

The gene calls are TRBV4-1 and TRBJ2-1; 7 bases map to TRBD1. Germline CDR1 MGHRA, CDR2 YSYEKL. The trim removed 4 bases at V and 9 bases at J, leaving 3 bases unmatched. This CDR3 has 12 residues. The CDR3 DNA reads as TGCGCCAGCAGCCCGACAGGGTCTGAGCAGTTCTTC. As protein: CASSPTGSEQFF.

V usage is TRBV5-1 and J usage is TRBJ2-2; 8 nucleotides align to TRBD1. V shed 1 base, J shed 4 bases, and the junction held 3 bases outside the gene matches. Germline-derived CDR1 and CDR2 are SGHRS and YFSETQ. This CDR3 is 15 amino acids long. The CDR3 DNA reads TGCGCCAGCAGCTTGTTTGACAGGGGCACCGGGGAGCTGTTTTTT. It codes for CASSLFDRGTGELFF.

This chain's CDR3 is CASSAITSCGQYF. CDR3 sequence (DNA): TGTGCCAGCAGCGCGATTACTAGTTGCGGGCAGTACTTC. V usage is TRBV5-6 and J usage is TRBJ2-7; D might be TRBD2 (5 bases). V lost 4 bases and J lost 9, with 17 bases in between. This CDR3 region has 13 residues. Germline V gene data show CDR1 as SGHDT and CDR2 as YYEEEE.